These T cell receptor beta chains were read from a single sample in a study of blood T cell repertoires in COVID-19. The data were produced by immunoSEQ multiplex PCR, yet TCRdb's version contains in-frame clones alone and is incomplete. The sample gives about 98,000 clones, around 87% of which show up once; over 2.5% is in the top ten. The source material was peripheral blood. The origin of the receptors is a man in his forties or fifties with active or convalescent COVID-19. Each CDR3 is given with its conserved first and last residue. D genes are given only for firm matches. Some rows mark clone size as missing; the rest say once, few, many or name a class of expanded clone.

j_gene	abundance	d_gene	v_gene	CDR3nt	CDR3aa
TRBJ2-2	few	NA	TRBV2	TGTGCCAGCAGGCCCCAGGGGCTGACCTCGAACACCGGGGAGCTGTTTTTT	CASRPQGLTSNTGELFF
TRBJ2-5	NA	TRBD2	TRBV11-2	TGTGCCAGCAGCTTGGGACTAGCGGGGCAGGAGACCCAGTACTTC	CASSLGLAGQETQYF
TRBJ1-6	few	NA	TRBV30	TGTGCCTGGAGTGTGCCAGAGGGCGATTCACCCCTCCACTTT	CAWSVPEGDSPLHF
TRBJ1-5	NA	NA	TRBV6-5	TGTGCCAGCAGTAGTACGGGAAGTAATCAGCCCCAGCATTTT	CASSSTGSNQPQHF
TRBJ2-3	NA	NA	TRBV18	TGTGCCAGCTCACAGGAACTAGCTAGCACAGATACGCAGTATTTT	CASSQELASTDTQYF
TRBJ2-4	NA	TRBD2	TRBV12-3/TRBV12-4	TGTGCCAGCAGTTTGGGGGGGAACATTCAGTACTTC	CASSLGGNIQYF
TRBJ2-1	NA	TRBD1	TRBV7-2	TGTGCCAGCAGCTTAGACGGGACAGGGGTCCACAATGAGCAGTTCTTC	CASSLDGTGVHNEQFF
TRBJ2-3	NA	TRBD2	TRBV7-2	TGTGCCAGCGAACGCGGGGGGACAGATACGCAGTATTTT	CASERGGTDTQYF
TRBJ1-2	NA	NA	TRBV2	TGTGCCAGCAGTGAACGCCGGTCCTTTAACTATGGCTACACCTTC	CASSERRSFNYGYTF
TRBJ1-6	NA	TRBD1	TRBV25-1	TGTGCCAGCACCGGGGACAGTAATTCACCCCTCCACTTT	CASTGDSNSPLHF
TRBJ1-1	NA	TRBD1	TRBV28	TGTGCCAGCAGTTCCGGGACAGGGGGCTATGTGGACACTGAAGCTTTCTTT	CASSSGTGGYVDTEAFF
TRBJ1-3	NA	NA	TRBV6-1	TGTGCCAGCAGTGAAGCAGATAGAGGAAACACCATATATTTT	CASSEADRGNTIYF
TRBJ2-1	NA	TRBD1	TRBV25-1	TGTGCCAGCAGTGTCGGACAGGGTTGGTTCTTC	CASSVGQGWFF
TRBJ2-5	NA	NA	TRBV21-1	TGTGCCAGCAGCAAAGACGGGGCCCAGTACTTC	CASSKDGAQYF
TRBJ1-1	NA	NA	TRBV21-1	TGTGCCAGCAGCAAAGAGACAGGGATGAACACTGAAGCTTTCTTT	CASSKETGMNTEAFF
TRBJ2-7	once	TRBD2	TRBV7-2	TGTGCCAGCAGCTTCGGGACTAGCGGTGGCTACGAGCAGTACTTC	CASSFGTSGGYEQYF
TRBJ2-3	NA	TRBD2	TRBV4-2	TGTGCCAGCAGCCAAGATCGTCTAGCGGGGTCGGACGGAGATACGCAGTATTTT	CASSQDRLAGSDGDTQYF
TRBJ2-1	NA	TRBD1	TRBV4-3	TGCGCCAGCAGCCCCTCGGACAGGGGGTTATCCTACAATGAGCAGTTCTTC	CASSPSDRGLSYNEQFF
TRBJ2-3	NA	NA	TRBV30	TGTGCCTGGAGCGGGCAGGGAGATACGCAGTATTTT	CAWSGQGDTQYF
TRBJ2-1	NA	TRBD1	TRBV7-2	TGTGCCAGCAGCCCACGGGACAGGTTGGATAATGAGCAGTTCTTC	CASSPRDRLDNEQFF
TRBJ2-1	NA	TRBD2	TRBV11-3	TGTGCCAGCAGCTTAGCGGGGGGTGGGCTCTACAATGAGCAGTTCTTC	CASSLAGGGLYNEQFF
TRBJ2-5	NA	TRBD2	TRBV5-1	TGCGCCAGCAGGGTCCGGGAGGGAGAGACCCAGTACTTC	CASRVREGETQYF
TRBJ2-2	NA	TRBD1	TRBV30	TGTGCCTGGAGTGTAACGAGACAGGGGGCTTCAGTAAAAACCGGGGAGCTGTTTTTT	CAWSVTRQGASVKTGELFF
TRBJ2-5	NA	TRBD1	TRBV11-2	TGTGCCAGCAGCACTCAGACAGGGGGACAAGAGACCCAGTACTTC	CASSTQTGGQETQYF
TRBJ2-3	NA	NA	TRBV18	TGTGCCAGCTCACCGCGGGGCGGGTTCGCACATACGCAGTATTTT	CASSPRGGFAHTQYF
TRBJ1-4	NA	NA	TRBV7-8	TGTGCCAGCAGCTCCCGAACAGGGAATGAAAAACTGTTTTTT	CASSSRTGNEKLFF
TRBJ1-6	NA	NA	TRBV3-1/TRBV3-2	TGTGCCAGCAGCCAAGAGGGCCAGCTCTTCACCCTCCACTTT	CASSQEGQLFTLHF
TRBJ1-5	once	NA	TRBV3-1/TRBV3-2	TGTGCCAGCAGCCCCTCAGGACAGTCATTACTCAATCAGCCCCAGCATTTT	CASSPSGQSLLNQPQHF
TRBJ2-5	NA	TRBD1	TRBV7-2	TGTGCCAGCAGCTACCAAACAGGGGCGGCAGAGGAGACCCAGTACTTC	CASSYQTGAAEETQYF
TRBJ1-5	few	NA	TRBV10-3	TGTGCCATCAGTGAAGGGGCAGATAGCAATCAGCCCCAGCATTTT	CAISEGADSNQPQHF
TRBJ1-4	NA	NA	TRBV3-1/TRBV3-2	TGTGCCAGCAGCCAAAGGTCAGGGGCTGAAAAACTGTTTTTT	CASSQRSGAEKLFF
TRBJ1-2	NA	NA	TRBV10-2	TGCGCCAGCAGTGACTACAGGCAATCTAACTATGGCTATACCTTC	CASSDYRQSNYGYTF
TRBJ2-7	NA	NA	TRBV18	TGTGCCAGCTCACCTCCCGCGGGGCAGTACGAGCAGTACTTC	CASSPPAGQYEQYF
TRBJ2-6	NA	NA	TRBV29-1	TGCAGCGCAACAATCTCTGGGGCCAACGTCCTGACTTTC	CSATISGANVLTF
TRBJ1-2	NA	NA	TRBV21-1	TGTGCCAGCAGCTTCCTAGGACAGGATTTAGGTTATGGCTACACCTTC	CASSFLGQDLGYGYTF
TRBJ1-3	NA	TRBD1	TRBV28	TGTGCCAGCAGTTTAGCCGACAGGGGCCTTTACTCTGGAAACACCATATATTTT	CASSLADRGLYSGNTIYF
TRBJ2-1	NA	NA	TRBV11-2	TGTGCCAGCAGCTTGGTAGCATCGGATTACAATGAGCAGTTCTTC	CASSLVASDYNEQFF
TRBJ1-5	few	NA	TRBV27	TGTGCCAGCAGCCCAGGGGTGACAAAGCCCCAGCATTTT	CASSPGVTKPQHF
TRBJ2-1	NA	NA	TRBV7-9	TGTGCCAGCAACAAGGGCGGGGACCCCAATGAGCAGTTCTTC	CASNKGGDPNEQFF
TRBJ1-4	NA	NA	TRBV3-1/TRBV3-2	TGTGCCAGCAGCCAAGCCTCCGGGACTGGTAATGAAAAACTGTTTTTT	CASSQASGTGNEKLFF
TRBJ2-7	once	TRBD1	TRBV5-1	TGCGCCAGCAGCTTGGCCGGGACAGGGATTACCTACGAGCAGTACTTC	CASSLAGTGITYEQYF
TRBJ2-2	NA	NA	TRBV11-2	TGTGCCAGCAGCTTAGGGTCAGGATTCGGGGAGCTGTTTTTT	CASSLGSGFGELFF